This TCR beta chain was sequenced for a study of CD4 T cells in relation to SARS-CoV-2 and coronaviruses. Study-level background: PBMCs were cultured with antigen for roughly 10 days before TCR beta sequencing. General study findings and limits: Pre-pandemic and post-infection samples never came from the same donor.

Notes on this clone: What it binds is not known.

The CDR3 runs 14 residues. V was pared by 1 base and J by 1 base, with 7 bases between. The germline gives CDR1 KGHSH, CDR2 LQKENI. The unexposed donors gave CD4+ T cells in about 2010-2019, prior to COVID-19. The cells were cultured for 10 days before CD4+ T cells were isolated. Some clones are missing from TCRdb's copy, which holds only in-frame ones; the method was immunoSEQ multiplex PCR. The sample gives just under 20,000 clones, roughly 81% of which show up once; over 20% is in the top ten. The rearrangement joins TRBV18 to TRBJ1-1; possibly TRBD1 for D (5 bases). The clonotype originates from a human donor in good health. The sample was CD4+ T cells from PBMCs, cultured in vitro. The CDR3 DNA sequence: TGTGCCAGCTCACCACAAGGACAGAACACTGAAGCTTTCTTT. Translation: CASSPQGQNTEAFF.